Below, 16 T cell receptor beta chains from the same sample are listed, as sequenced in a study of cytomegalovirus exposure and HLA in healthy donors. PCR amplification relied on 60 Vbeta primers (plus 13 Jbeta primers). TCRdb's table, derived via immunoSEQ multiplex PCR, lists solely in-frame clones and lacks some. The sample holds some 150,000 clones; around 82% are singletons and the top ten take 3% to 3.5%. Material: PBMCs. The receptors originated from a man aged 18 to 35 in good health and CMV-seropositive.

The chain links TRBV29-1 to TRBJ1-1, with D hard to call. The CDR3 consists of 15 residues. Germline CDR1 reads SQVTM; CDR2 reads ANQGSEA. Trimming cost V 3 bases and J 5 bases, with 19 bases left between them. CDR3 in DNA: TGCAGCGTTGACCCAGGCAGGCGGGCGGGTACTGAAGCTTTCTTT. This codes for CSVDPGRRAGTEAFF.

V and J are TRBV30 and TRBJ1-1; D ambiguous. The CDR3 extends over 13 amino acids. V was pared by 3 bases and J by 4 bases, with 12 bases between. Per germline, CDR1 GTSNPN and CDR2 SVGIG (reference sequence). The CDR3 DNA follows: TGTGCCTGGAGATATGGAAGAGGCACTGAAGCTTTCTTT. Encoded protein: CAWRYGRGTEAFF. The full variable domain, rest sourced from reference TRBV30 and TRBJ1-1, is SQTIHQWPATLVQPVGSPLSLECTVEGTSNPNLYWYRQAAGRGLQLLFYSVGIGQISSEVPQNLSASRPQDRQFILSSKKLLLSDSGFYLCAWRYGRGTEAFFGQGTRLTVV.

This sequence joins TRBV11-2 and TRBJ1-3; possible D gene TRBD1, 6 bases. The germline V and J ends were trimmed by 5 bases and 6 bases, with 17 bases remaining between them. The CDR3 is made up of 15 amino acids. CDR1 and CDR2 from the germline V gene are SGHAT and FQNNGV. CDR3 in amino acids: CASSPGQGLPNTIYF. CDR3 sequence (DNA): TGTGCCAGCAGCCCGGGACAAGGGTTACCAAACACCATATATTTT. The full variable domain, in which reference TRBV11-2 and TRBJ1-3 provide the parts outside the CDR3, is EAGVAQSPRYKIIEKRQSVAFWCNPISGHATLYWYQQILGQGPKLLIQFQNNGVVDDSQLPKDRFSAERLKGVDSTLKIQPAKLEDSAVYLCASSPGQGLPNTIYFGEGSWLTVV.

The genes are TRBV2 and TRBJ2-7; D may be TRBD2 (6 bases). The CDR3 loop spans 16 amino acids. Germline CDR1 SNHLY, CDR2 FYNNEI. Trimming shortened V by 1 base and J by 1 base, and 14 bases separated the two germline ends. The CDR3 region has the DNA TGTGCCAGCAGTGAAGGTTGGAGGGATCGATCCTACGAGCAGTACTTC. Protein: CASSEGWRDRSYEQYF.

The chain links TRBV27 to TRBJ2-5, with unresolved D. The J call may not be correct, given that the DNA end is closer to TRBJ2-7. Germline assignment: CDR1 MNHEY and CDR2 SMNVEV (reference sequence). This CDR3 spans 13 amino acids. CDR3: CASSLSVLYEQYF. DNA of the CDR3: TGTGCCAGCAGTTTATCCGTACTCTACGAGCAGTACTTC.

This clone was seen more than once but under ten times. J is TRBJ1-1 and V is TRBV6-5; tentative D call: TRBD1 (5 bases). Trimming shortened V by 4 bases and J by 4 bases, and 16 bases separated the two germline ends. The length of the CDR3 is 15 residues. CDR1 MNHEY and CDR2 SVGAGI come from the germline V gene. The CDR3: CASSWEGIGATEAFF. The CDR3 coding sequence is TGTGCCAGCAGTTGGGAGGGGATCGGGGCCACTGAAGCTTTCTTT.

The chain combines TRBV7-9 with TRBJ1-2, with a tentative D call TRBD1 (6 bases). Trimming shortened V by 1 base and J by 6 bases, and 18 bases separated the two germline ends. This CDR3 contains 16 residues. Germline loops: CDR1 SEHNR, CDR2 FQNEAQ (reference sequence). CDR3: CASSLGQALRSDGYTF. CDR3 DNA sequence: TGTGCCAGCAGCTTAGGACAGGCGCTGAGGTCGGATGGCTACACCTTC.

The chain uses TRBV18 and TRBJ1-1; D is unclear. From germline, CDR1 is KGHSH and CDR2 LQKENI. The germline V and J ends were trimmed by 3 bases and 2 bases, with 13 bases remaining between them. The CDR3 loop spans 15 amino acids. CDR3 nucleotide sequence: TGTGCCAGCTCACCCGGAGTCGGATTCAACACTGAAGCTTTCTTT. This gives the protein CASSPGVGFNTEAFF. The full variable domain, with the rest looked up from reference TRBV18 and TRBJ1-1, is NAGVMQNPRHLVRRRGQEARLRCSPMKGHSHVYWYRQLPEEGLKFMVYLQKENIIDESGMPKERFSAEFPKEGPSILRIQQVVRGDSAAYFCASSPGVGFNTEAFFGQGTRLTVV.

This chain uses TRBV6-1 with TRBJ1-2; 9 nucleotides match TRBD1. The germline V gene has CDR1 MNHNS and CDR2 SASEGT. With 6 bases clipped from V and 8 bases from J, the junction kept 4 bases outside the gene matches. The CDR3 is 12 amino acids. Here the CDR3 DNA reads TGTGCCAGCAGAGGACAGGGGTTCGGCTACACCTTC. This codes for CASRGQGFGYTF.

In this sample, this clone turned up once. The chain has TRBV30 and TRBJ2-2; 7 positions match TRBD1. The V segment lost 5 bases and the J segment 2 bases; nucleotides outside the gene matches: 5. Germline V CDR1 and CDR2: GTSNPN, SVGIG (reference sequence). The length of the CDR3 is 14 residues. In DNA form, the CDR3 reads TGTGCCTGGCTAACAGGGGCTAACACCGGGGAGCTGTTTTTT. Amino acid sequence: CAWLTGANTGELFF.

The chain uses TRBV6-1 and TRBJ2-3; 10 bases match TRBD2. With 1 base clipped from V and 4 bases from J, the junction kept 11 bases outside the gene matches. Germline CDR1 MNHNS, CDR2 SASEGT. The CDR3 spans 18 residues. The CDR3 loop is CASSEGLSGRAGPDTQYF. CDR3 nucleotide sequence: TGTGCCAGCAGTGAAGGGCTGAGCGGGAGGGCCGGTCCAGATACGCAGTATTTT.

This clone was seen a handful of times. V gene TRBV28 combines with J gene TRBJ1-1, with D perhaps matching TRBD1 (5 bases). The CDR3 runs 18 residues. Germline-derived CDR1 and CDR2 are MDHEN and SYDVKM. V lost 7 bases and J 1 base, leaving 25 bases between the germline ends. The CDR3 region is CASTRSGVWGTGNTEAFF. The DNA of the CDR3 is TGTGCCAGCACCCGCTCGGGGGTTTGGGGCACGGGGAACACTGAAGCTTTCTTT.

J is TRBJ1-2 and V is TRBV25-1; D might be TRBD1 (5 bases). The germline gives CDR1 MGHDK, CDR2 SYGVNS. Trimming shortened V by 4 bases and J by 2 bases, and 14 bases separated the two germline ends. The CDR3 contains 15 residues. The CDR3 region has the DNA TGTGCCAGCAGTGGACTCGGAGGGGCCAACTATGGCTACACCTTC. It specifies CASSGLGGANYGYTF.

The chain employs TRBV4-2 and TRBJ2-7; possible D gene TRBD2, 5 bases. There are 15 residues in the CDR3. Germline assignment: CDR1 LGHNA and CDR2 YNFKEQ. V lost 1 base to trimming and J lost 0 bases, with 10 bases between them. CDR3 nucleotide sequence: TGTGCCAGCAGCCAAGGGCCAGCGGACTCCTACGAGCAGTACTTC. It is translated as CASSQGPADSYEQYF.

In nucleotides, the CDR3 is TGTGCCAGCACCGAAAAGGGACTTTACAATGAGCAGTTCTTC. Amino acids: CASTEKGLYNEQFF. The genes are TRBV27 and TRBJ2-1; tentatively, D is TRBD2 (6 bases). CDR3 length: 14 amino acids. In germline, CDR1 is MNHEY, CDR2 SMNVEV (reference sequence). The ends were cut back, 7 bases at V and 4 bases at J, with 14 bases in the middle.

The chain combines TRBV4-1 with TRBJ1-2, with TRBD1 matching over 7 bases. CDR3 length: 16 amino acids. Trimming cost V 0 bases and J 6 bases; bases outside gene matches: 10. CDR1 MGHRA and CDR2 YSYEKL come from the germline V gene. CDR3 region: CASSQDRGQSYHGYTF. DNA for the CDR3: TGCGCCAGCAGCCAAGATAGGGGACAGTCATACCATGGCTACACCTTC.